Shown below are 23 T cell receptor beta chains from a single sample sequenced in a study of T cell responses to AZD1222 COVID-19 vaccine. Sequencing used immunoSEQ multiplex PCR; TCRdb keeps in-frame clones, though not all of them. This table has some 190,000 clones, around 88% appearing once. Sample: peripheral blood, taken on day 0 of AZD1222 vaccination. The receptor set was obtained from an adult in good health.

This chain joins TRBV11-2 and TRBJ2-3, with D possibly TRBD1 on 5 matching bases. Trimming took 0 bases from V and 3 from J, leaving 10 bases between them. This CDR3 contains 15 residues. The V gene's germline CDR1 is SGHAT and CDR2 FQNNGV. The CDR3 DNA follows: TGTGCCAGCAGCTTAGAGGCAGGGCTTACAGATACGCAGTATTTT. It translates to CASSLEAGLTDTQYF.

The chain joins TRBV12-3 or TRBV12-4 to TRBJ1-1; no clear D. Trimming removed 2 bases from V and 1 base from J, with 5 bases in between. This CDR3 is built from 13 residues. CDR3 residues: CASSLWGNTEAFF. DNA for the CDR3: TGTGCCAGCAGTTTATGGGGGAACACTGAAGCTTTCTTT.

This chain connects TRBV5-6 to TRBJ2-6, with D possibly being TRBD1 (6 bases). V gave up 2 bases and J gave up 2 bases, with 8 bases separating them. From germline, CDR1 is SGHDT and CDR2 YYEEEE. The CDR3 sequence is 15 residues long. CDR3 DNA: TGTGCCAGCAGCTTTACAGGGACTGGGGCCAACGTCCTGACTTTC. Residues: CASSFTGTGANVLTF. The whole variable domain, filled in from reference TRBV5-6 and TRBJ2-6, reads DAGVTQSPTHLIKTRGQQVTLRCSPKSGHDTVSWYQQALGQGPQFIFQYYEEEERQRGNFPDRFSGHQFPNYSSELNVNALLLGDSALYLCASSFTGTGANVLTFGAGSRLTVL.

The J gene is TRBJ1-5, the V gene TRBV28, with a possible D match to TRBD1 (5 bases). Between the trimmed V and J ends, which lost 10 bases and 3 bases, there was a span of 16 bases. Germline CDR1 and CDR2: MDHEN and SYDVKM. The CDR3 spans 14 residues. The CDR3 coding sequence is TGTGCCACCGGGGACCGATACTACAATCAGCCCCAGCATTTT. Residues: CATGDRYYNQPQHF.

This chain uses TRBV30 with TRBJ2-1; D not resolved. Trimming removed 4 bases at V and 1 base at J, with 5 bases between. Germline V CDR1 and CDR2: GTSNPN, SVGIG (reference sequence). The CDR3 length is 12 residues. This CDR3 is CAWKGSYNEQFF. CDR3 nucleotides: TGTGCCTGGAAGGGTTCCTACAATGAGCAGTTCTTC.

The chain employs TRBV28 and TRBJ1-1, with no clear D. Trimming stripped 3 bases from V and 3 bases from J, with 11 bases between. The CDR3 spans 14 residues. Germline CDR1 reads MDHEN; CDR2 reads SYDVKM. CDR3 residues: CASSLWGGDTEAFF. The DNA for the CDR3 is TGTGCCAGCAGTTTGTGGGGAGGAGACACTGAAGCTTTCTTT.

The gene calls are TRBV4-1 and TRBJ2-1; D perhaps matches TRBD1 (5 bases). The CDR3 sequence is 13 residues long. Trimming pared 1 base from V and 10 bases from J, leaving 11 bases between. Per germline, CDR1 MGHRA and CDR2 YSYEKL. DNA of the CDR3: TGCGCCAGCAGCCAAGTAGGGGTAACGGAGCAGTTCTTC. It encodes CASSQVGVTEQFF.

The V gene is TRBV28, the J gene TRBJ2-7; no reliable D call. V was trimmed by 6 bases and J by 4 bases, leaving 13 bases between them. This CDR3 is 13 amino acids long. Germline V gene sequence: CDR1 MDHEN, CDR2 SYDVKM. The CDR3 nucleotides are TGTGCCAGCAGCCGACCCCCCGTTTACGAGCAGTACTTC. Its translation: CASSRPPVYEQYF.

The V call is TRBV14, the J call TRBJ2-7, with 10 bases lining up with TRBD1. The V gene's germline CDR1 is SGHDN and CDR2 FVKESK. The J segment lost 1 base and the V segment lost 4 bases, leaving 7 bases of the junction unmatched. The CDR3 has 16 residues. The CDR3 here is CASSRSGTGVSYEQYF. The CDR3 nucleotides read TGTGCCAGCAGCCGATCCGGGACAGGGGTTTCCTACGAGCAGTACTTC.

The chain is built from TRBV6-1 and TRBJ1-5; D possibly corresponds to TRBD1 (5 bases). The germline V and J ends were trimmed by 1 base and 0 bases, with 16 bases remaining between them. Per the germline V gene, CDR1 is MNHNS and CDR2 is SASEGT. The CDR3 covers 18 residues. The CDR3 DNA sequence: TGTGCCAGCAGTGAAGAGGGGTCAGTTTTTTTTAGCAATCAGCCCCAGCATTTT. Translated, it gives CASSEEGSVFFSNQPQHF.

The gene calls are TRBV7-9 and TRBJ2-5, with 7 bases matching TRBD1. CDR3 length: 18 residues. Per the germline V gene, CDR1 is SEHNR and CDR2 is FQNEAQ (reference sequence). V lost 4 bases, J lost 5 bases, and 19 bases stayed unmatched. The CDR3 nucleotides are TGTGCCAGCAGCTCAAGAACCCCGGACAGGTCTTTTTGGGAGACCCAGTACTTC. Protein sequence: CASSSRTPDRSFWETQYF.

The chain is built from TRBV30 and TRBJ1-1; D not certain. The V and J ends lost 3 bases and 10 bases respectively, with 12 bases between them. Germline-derived CDR1 and CDR2 are GTSNPN and SVGIG (reference sequence). The CDR3 spans 11 residues. The CDR3 region is CAWSPTRGAFF. CDR3 bases: TGTGCCTGGAGCCCGACTCGTGGAGCTTTCTTT.

The genes are TRBV5-4 and TRBJ2-5; TRBD2 agrees at 12 bases. The V gene's germline CDR1 is SGHNT and CDR2 YYREEE (reference sequence). This CDR3 is 17 amino acids long. The trim removed 4 bases at V and 2 bases at J, leaving 9 bases unmatched. Here the CDR3 reads CASSLSRTSGEQETQYF. DNA for the CDR3: TGTGCCAGCAGCCTAAGTCGGACTAGCGGGGAACAAGAGACCCAGTACTTC.

V usage is TRBV6-6 and J usage is TRBJ2-3; 11 bases map to TRBD2. The germline V gene encodes CDR1 MNHNY and CDR2 SVGAGI (reference sequence). The CDR3 is 15 amino acids. The V segment lost 1 base and the J segment 5 bases; nucleotides outside the gene matches: 2. This CDR3 reads CASSYLAGGQDTQYF. The CDR3, as DNA: TGTGCCAGCAGTTACTTAGCGGGGGGGCAAGATACGCAGTATTTT.

The chain recombines TRBV20-1 with TRBJ1-4, with no clear D. V was cut by 5 bases and J by 5 bases, with 9 bases left in between. The length of the CDR3 is 12 residues. Germline CDR1 reads DFQATT; CDR2 reads SNEGSKA (reference sequence). DNA for the CDR3: TGCAGTGCTCGTGATAGAAATGAAAAACTGTTTTTT. It is translated as CSARDRNEKLFF.

The chain is built from TRBV19 and TRBJ2-3; 7 positions match TRBD1. Germline V gene data show CDR1 as LNHDA and CDR2 as SQIVND (reference sequence). The junction had 3 bases not matched to a gene; V was cut back by 6 bases and J by 0 bases. CDR3 size: 14 residues. The CDR3 DNA is TGTGCCAGTAGACTACAGGGGAGCACAGATACGCAGTATTTT. It specifies CASRLQGSTDTQYF.

The chain recombines TRBV4-3 with TRBJ1-5; 7 positions match TRBD1. In germline, CDR1 is LGHNA, CDR2 YSLEER. V trimming: 1 base; J trimming: 4 bases; junction bases outside the gene matches: 4. The length of the CDR3 is 15 residues. For the CDR3, the DNA is TGCGCCAGCAGCCAAGGGGGACAGAAGAATCAGCCCCAGCATTTT. This codes for CASSQGGQKNQPQHF.

The chain employs TRBV6-1 and TRBJ1-2, with a tentative D call TRBD1 (5 bases). Germline CDR1 reads MNHNS; CDR2 reads SASEGT. This CDR3 is 15 amino acids long. Trimming left V 2 bases short and J 5 bases short, with 15 bases between. CDR3 amino acids: CASSESEGLSYGYTF. CDR3 DNA sequence: TGTGCCAGCAGTGAATCCGAGGGACTCTCATATGGCTACACCTTC.

On this clone: The same CDR3 can be traced to other DNA sequences in this sample. For the CDR3, the DNA is TGCGCCAGCAGCTTGGACGGTTCTGGAAACACCATATATTTT. The encoded protein is CASSLDGSGNTIYF. The chain links TRBV5-1 to TRBJ1-3; unclear D gene. The CDR3 length is 14 residues. Germline CDR1 is SGHRS and CDR2 is YFSETQ. V lost 0 bases and J lost 1, with 5 bases in between.

This chain joins TRBV2 and TRBJ2-7; TRBD1 matches at 8 bases. J gave up 2 bases and V 7 bases, and 4 bases lay outside the gene matches. From germline, CDR1 is SNHLY and CDR2 FYNNEI. This CDR3 region has 13 residues. The CDR3: CASKDRVTYEQYF. As DNA, the CDR3 is TGTGCCAGCAAGGACAGGGTTACCTACGAGCAGTACTTC. Full variable domain (remainder filled in from reference TRBV2 and TRBJ2-7): EPEVTQTPSHQVTQMGQEVILRCVPISNHLYFYWYRQILGQKVEFLVSFYNNEISEKSEIFDDQFSVERPDGSNFTLKIRSTKLEDSAMYFCASKDRVTYEQYFGPGTRLTVT.

V usage is TRBV18 and J usage is TRBJ1-6; no clear D gene. V dropped 3 bases and J dropped 3 bases, with 12 bases sitting between them. Looked up from germline, CDR1 is KGHSH and CDR2 is LQKENI. The CDR3 is made up of 16 amino acids. The CDR3: CASSPFESSYNSPLHF. The CDR3 DNA sequence: TGTGCCAGCTCACCTTTCGAGTCTAGCTATAATTCACCCCTCCACTTT.

The chain recombines TRBV18 with TRBJ1-1; 8 bases fit TRBD1. Trimming took 3 bases from V and 11 from J; bases not matched to a gene: 5. Germline values: CDR1 KGHSH, CDR2 LQKENI. The CDR3 consists of 12 residues. The CDR3 loop is CASSPQTGEAFF. The CDR3 DNA follows: TGTGCCAGCTCACCCCAGACAGGGGAGGCTTTCTTT.

The chain employs TRBV10-3 and TRBJ1-6, with D unresolved. This CDR3 has 15 amino acids. Germline V lookup: CDR1 ENHRY, CDR2 SYGVKD. Trimming removed 0 bases from V and 11 bases from J, with 14 bases in between. The CDR3 spells CAISESSVWAAPLHF. The DNA for the CDR3 is TGTGCCATCAGTGAGTCTAGTGTTTGGGCCGCACCCCTCCACTTT.